These 2 T cell receptor beta chains were all obtained from the same sample, sequenced in a study of T cells in localized non-small cell lung cancer (dated by TCRdb to between 2020 and 2021). The library relied on the immunoSEQ multiplex PCR assay. TCRdb mirrors the immuneACCESS table, restricted to in-frame sequences. Some clones are absent from its copies; in checked studies, under half trace to an unresolved V gene, and the reason for the others is unknown. For this sample the table gives tens of thousands of clones, of which approximately 86% were detected only once. More than 6% of the sample is taken by the ten largest. The sequencing here drew on peripheral blood, taken before any cancer treatment. The origin of the receptors is a woman aged 18-50 years with stage III lung adenocarcinoma.

The chain carries TRBV2 and TRBJ2-6, with D possibly TRBD1 on 6 matching bases. There are 17 residues in the CDR3. Germline assignment: CDR1 SNHLY and CDR2 FYNNEI. V lost 0 bases, J lost 0 bases, and 9 bases lay in between. The CDR3 loop reads CASSEAGDNSGANVLTF. In DNA, the CDR3 is TGTGCCAGCAGTGAAGCTGGGGACAACTCTGGGGCCAACGTCCTGACTTTC.

This CDR3 reads CASSSSGTGQYF. DNA of the CDR3: TGTGCCAGCAGTTCCTCCGGGACAGGGCAGTACTTC. The chain joins TRBV6-5 to TRBJ2-7; TRBD1 matches at 8 bases. Looked up from germline, CDR1 is MNHEY and CDR2 is SVGAGI. Trimming removed 4 bases from V and 9 bases from J; junction bases left unmatched: 5. The CDR3 loop spans 12 amino acids.